One sample yielded the 29 T cell receptor beta chains listed below, sequenced in a study of Ad26.COV2.S vaccination and SARS-CoV-2 variants (dated by TCRdb to about 2021). Library creation used the immunoSEQ multiplex PCR assay. As stored in TCRdb, this immuneACCESS dataset retains in-frame rearrangements with V and J assigned. A fraction of the clones does not appear; measured against another copy, unresolved V genes explain less than half of the discrepancy, and the remainder lacks a known reason. Across this sample there are 430,000 or so clones, with approximately 92% seen only once. Of the sample, over 9% falls within the top ten clones. The label giving this sample's treatment or condition can be read as: around 19 received Ad26.COV2.S at low or high dose, single or two shots; 5 received placebo; per-sample allocation not given. Repertoires of vaccine and placebo recipients were sequenced from samples taken on day 63 after the first injection.

Specimen: peripheral blood, collected in a trial of Ad26.COV2.S vaccine versus placebo. These receptors were taken from a person aged 18-60 years who received the Ad26.COV2.S COVID-19 vaccine or a placebo.

This clone has only one observation. The J gene is TRBJ1-3, the V gene TRBV19; D not resolved. The CDR3 has 15 amino acids. Looked up from germline, CDR1 is LNHDA and CDR2 is SQIVND (reference sequence). Trimming cost V 7 bases and J 3 bases, with 16 bases left between them. The CDR3: CASTKGAEGGNTIYF. CDR3 DNA sequence: TGTGCCAGTACAAAGGGAGCGGAAGGTGGAAACACCATATATTTT.

The V call is TRBV25-1, the J call TRBJ1-2, with D perhaps matching TRBD1 (5 bases). Looked up from germline, CDR1 is MGHDK and CDR2 is SYGVNS. The V end lost 1 base, the J end lost 2 bases, and 8 bases lay between the germline ends. There are 14 residues in the CDR3. In DNA, the CDR3 is TGTGCCAGCAGTGAATCAGGGAGAAACTATGGCTACACCTTC. Amino acids: CASSESGRNYGYTF.

This chain uses TRBV15 with TRBJ1-4, with 7 bases matching TRBD1. Trimming cost V 3 bases and J 0 bases; bases outside gene matches: 10. Per germline, CDR1 LNHNV and CDR2 YYDKDF (reference sequence). The CDR3 totals 18 residues. The CDR3 DNA follows: TGTGCCACCAGCAGGGCAGGACAGGTTTTTCCAACTAATGAAAAACTGTTTTTT. The encoded protein is CATSRAGQVFPTNEKLFF.

The rearrangement joins TRBV2 to TRBJ1-4, with TRBD1 as a possible D gene (5 bases). In germline, CDR1 is SNHLY, CDR2 FYNNEI. The CDR3 is 15 amino acids. Trimming removed 0 bases at V and 10 bases at J, with 15 bases between. The CDR3 DNA follows: TGTGCCAGCAGTGAAGCAAGCCAAATCGGGGGAAAACTGTTTTTT. It yields the protein CASSEASQIGGKLFF.

This rearrangement joins TRBV7-2 to TRBJ2-7; 8 bases match TRBD1. There are 15 residues in the CDR3. V shed 2 bases and J 3 bases; nucleotides not matched to a gene: 6. Germline V gene lookup returns CDR1 SGHTA and CDR2 FQGNSA. The CDR3 loop is CASSLSSGTGYEQYF. The DNA of the CDR3 is TGTGCCAGCAGCTTATCATCTGGGACAGGCTACGAGCAGTACTTC.

This clone has only a few counts. The V call is TRBV20-1, the J call TRBJ2-3, with a tentative D call TRBD2 (6 bases). Germline loops: CDR1 DFQATT, CDR2 SNEGSKA (reference sequence). V lost 3 bases, J lost 5 bases, and 21 bases lay in between. The CDR3 has 16 residues. CDR3 amino acids: CSASKPGLPFGDTQYF. The CDR3 region has the DNA TGCAGTGCTAGTAAGCCGGGACTTCCCTTTGGAGATACGCAGTATTTT.

The chain joins TRBV11-2 to TRBJ2-7; D gene ambiguous. The germline V gene encodes CDR1 SGHAT and CDR2 FQNNGV. This CDR3 region has 13 residues. Trimming pared 7 bases from V and 3 bases from J, leaving 13 bases between. CDR3 nucleotide sequence: TGTGCCAGCACCCGCGACATGGTCTACGAGCAGTACTTC. Encoded protein: CASTRDMVYEQYF.

The J gene is TRBJ2-2, the V gene TRBV7-9, with D uncertain. In germline, CDR1 is SEHNR, CDR2 FQNEAQ (reference sequence). The CDR3 sequence is 19 residues long. V lost 5 bases to trimming and J lost 0 bases, with 22 bases between them. This chain's CDR3 is CASSTATRSLLANTGELFF. CDR3 in DNA: TGTGCCAGCAGCACAGCGACTCGTTCCCTCCTTGCGAACACCGGGGAGCTGTTTTTT.

The V gene is TRBV5-8, the J gene TRBJ2-7; the D is unclear. CDR1 and CDR2 from the germline V gene are SGHTS and YDEGEE. V lost 3 bases, J lost 1 base, and 17 bases lay in between. This CDR3 spans 16 amino acids. The CDR3 DNA is TGTGCCAGCAGCTCGAAAGCCGGGCGTGAATCCTACGAGCAGTACTTC. It yields the protein CASSSKAGRESYEQYF.

The chain recombines TRBV29-1 with TRBJ2-1; 9 bases are a match to TRBD2. This CDR3 comprises 16 residues. The V gene end was trimmed by 2 bases and the J gene end by 5 bases; junction bases not matched to a gene: 10. In germline, CDR1 is SQVTM, CDR2 ANQGSEA. CDR3 loop: CSVERGSSGSNNEQFF. CDR3 DNA: TGCAGCGTTGAAAGAGGGAGTAGCGGGAGTAACAATGAGCAGTTCTTC.

This sequence joins TRBV9 and TRBJ2-4, with D unclear. CDR3 length: 14 amino acids. Germline V gene data show CDR1 as SGDLS and CDR2 as YYNGEE. Trimming shortened V by 0 bases and J by 3 bases, and 7 bases separated the two germline ends. The CDR3: CASSVGGDKNIQYF. The DNA for the CDR3 is TGTGCCAGCAGCGTAGGTGGAGACAAAAACATTCAGTACTTC.

The chain recombines TRBV5-8 with TRBJ2-2; 8 bases are a match to TRBD1. CDR1 is SGHTS, CDR2 YDEGEE, per germline. The CDR3 extends over 17 amino acids. V shed 4 bases and J 5 bases; nucleotides not matched to a gene: 13. Here the CDR3 DNA reads TGTGCCAGCAGCGCCTACACAGGGGGGTCGTTAACCGGGGAGCTGTTTTTT. Translated, it gives CASSAYTGGSLTGELFF.

The rearrangement uses TRBV24-1 and TRBJ2-5, with D possibly matching TRBD1 (6 bases). The CDR3 covers 12 residues. Trimming took 11 bases from V and 5 from J, leaving 14 bases between them. Germline V gives CDR1 KGHDR, CDR2 SFDVKD. CDR3 residues: CANNRAYETQYF. DNA of the CDR3: TGTGCCAACAACAGGGCGTACGAGACCCAGTACTTC.

The chain uses TRBV3-1 (or the pseudogene TRBV3-2) and TRBJ2-5; 13 bases fit TRBD2. The CDR3 length is 15 residues. The V and J ends lost 7 bases and 3 bases, in that order; junction bases with no gene match: 5. Germline-derived CDR1 and CDR2 are LGHDT and YNNKEL (reference sequence). The DNA of the CDR3 is TGTGCCAGCACGATCGGGACTAGCGGGGAAGAGACCCAGTACTTC. This gives the protein CASTIGTSGEETQYF.

The V and J genes are TRBV28 and TRBJ2-7; no reliable D call. V was pared by 6 bases and J by 0 bases, with 12 bases between. Germline assignment: CDR1 MDHEN and CDR2 SYDVKM. The CDR3 totals 14 residues. The CDR3 DNA is TGTGCCAGCAGAGTGGAGACGAGCTCCTACGAGCAGTACTTC. It is translated as CASRVETSSYEQYF.

The chain uses TRBV7-2 and TRBJ2-2; TRBD1 aligns across 9 bases. Germline V lookup: CDR1 SGHTA, CDR2 FQGNSA. Trimming cost V 5 bases and J 7 bases; bases outside gene matches: 8. The CDR3 is 15 amino acids. The CDR3 protein is CASSPTGGFYGELFF. CDR3 coding DNA: TGTGCCAGCAGCCCGACAGGGGGATTTTACGGGGAGCTGTTTTTT.

The genes are TRBV5-5 and TRBJ1-2, with 7 bases aligning to TRBD1. The CDR3 spans 13 residues. Trimming at V came to 4 bases and at J to 3 bases, leaving 3 bases not matched to a gene. Germline CDR1 reads SGHKS; CDR2 reads YYEKEE (reference sequence). CDR3 nucleotide sequence: TGTGCCAGCAGCGGTGACAGGGACTATGGCTACACCTTC. Protein: CASSGDRDYGYTF.

This clone was seen a single time. The CDR3 spells CASALEWSYNEQFF. The CDR3 nucleotides are TGTGCCAGCGCACTCGAGTGGTCCTACAATGAGCAGTTCTTC. J is TRBJ2-1 and V is TRBV9; D ambiguous. The CDR3 extends over 14 amino acids. Germline values: CDR1 SGDLS, CDR2 YYNGEE. The V end was cut by 7 bases, the J end by 1 base, with 12 bases between.

The rearrangement joins TRBV18 to TRBJ2-7, with 7 bases aligning to TRBD1. The trim removed 6 bases at V and 3 bases at J, leaving 11 bases unmatched. This CDR3 has 15 residues. Germline values: CDR1 KGHSH, CDR2 LQKENI. CDR3 loop: CASSPTDRRYYEQYF. CDR3 coding DNA: TGTGCCAGCTCGCCGACGGACAGGCGTTACTACGAGCAGTACTTC.

The J gene is TRBJ1-2, the V gene TRBV9; D is perhaps TRBD1 (6 bases). Germline V CDR1 and CDR2: SGDLS, YYNGEE. The V and J ends lost 6 bases and 4 bases respectively, with 10 bases between them. CDR3 length: 12 amino acids. The DNA for the CDR3 is TGTGCCAGCACGGGGGGCAGCTATGGCTACACCTTC. It specifies CASTGGSYGYTF. The full variable domain, rest sourced from reference TRBV9 and TRBJ1-2, is DSGVTQTPKHLITATGQRVTLRCSPRSGDLSVYWYQQSLDQGLQFLIQYYNGEERAKGNILERFSAQQFPDLHSELNLSSLELGDSALYFCASTGGSYGYTFGSGTRLTVV.

V usage is TRBV4-3 and J usage is TRBJ2-1; 8 bases are a match to TRBD1. The V and J ends lost 1 base and 7 bases, in that order; junction bases with no gene match: 15. Germline CDR1 and CDR2: LGHNA and YSLEER. This CDR3 contains 18 residues. CDR3 sequence: CASSQVGRATGAWNEQFF. The CDR3 DNA reads as TGCGCCAGCAGCCAAGTCGGTCGAGCGACAGGGGCATGGAATGAGCAGTTCTTC.

The chain is built from TRBV13 and TRBJ2-7; 10 positions agree with TRBD2. The CDR3 length is 14 residues. The V gene's germline CDR1 is PRHDT and CDR2 FYEKMQ (reference sequence). J gave up 2 bases and V 2 bases, and 0 bases lay outside the gene matches. CDR3 sequence reads: CASSLSGRAYEQYF. The CDR3 DNA reads TGTGCCAGCAGCTTAAGCGGGAGGGCCTACGAGCAGTACTTC.

The V and J genes are TRBV20-1 and TRBJ1-1; no definite D call. V shed 5 bases and J shed 1 base, with 5 bases lying between them. Germline CDR1 reads DFQATT; CDR2 reads SNEGSKA (reference sequence). CDR3 length: 11 residues. The CDR3 region is CSAPWNTEAFF. For the CDR3, the DNA is TGCAGTGCTCCCTGGAACACTGAAGCTTTCTTT.

The genes are TRBV19 and TRBJ1-4; a weak D match, TRBD1 (5 bases). The germline V gene encodes CDR1 LNHDA and CDR2 SQIVND (reference sequence). There are 15 residues in the CDR3. The germline V and J ends were trimmed by 6 bases and 4 bases, with 15 bases remaining between them. The CDR3 DNA sequence: TGTGCCAGTAGGGGAGGGACCCTCCTTAATGAAAAACTGTTTTTT. This translates into CASRGGTLLNEKLFF.

This sequence joins TRBV5-4 and TRBJ2-1; either TRBD1 or TRBD2 may fit D (5 bases each). Trimming stripped 4 bases from V and 5 bases from J, with 16 bases between. The CDR3 covers 15 residues. In germline, CDR1 is SGHNT, CDR2 YYREEE (reference sequence). For the CDR3, the DNA is TGTGCCAGCAGCACCGGGACCGATATTCACAATGAGCAGTTCTTC. Its protein product is CASSTGTDIHNEQFF.

This clone was recorded once. The V and J genes are TRBV7-9 and TRBJ2-3; D unclear. The CDR3 contains 15 residues. CDR1 and CDR2 from the germline V gene are SEHNR and FQNEAQ (reference sequence). The V and J ends lost 1 base and 2 bases respectively, with 10 bases between them. The CDR3 region is CASSLGVRATDTQYF. Here the CDR3 DNA reads TGTGCCAGCAGCTTAGGGGTAAGGGCCACAGATACGCAGTATTTT.

Turning to this clone: Germline is not matched at one junction end, which may reflect a read error. The V gene is TRBV5-1, the J gene TRBJ2-7; weak D call: TRBD1 (5 bases). CDR1 and CDR2 from the germline V gene are SGHRS and YFSETQ. This CDR3 is built from 12 residues. Written as DNA, the CDR3 is TGCGCCAGCAGCTTGGAGGCAGTTGGGGCCAACTTC. This codes for CASSLEAVGANF.

The chain links TRBV13 to TRBJ1-2; D is undetermined. CDR3 length: 13 residues. Per the germline V gene, CDR1 is PRHDT and CDR2 is FYEKMQ (reference sequence). Trimming shortened V by 5 bases and J by 2 bases, and 9 bases separated the two germline ends. CDR3 residues: CASSPQYNYGYTF. The CDR3 coding sequence is TGTGCCAGCAGCCCACAGTACAACTATGGCTACACCTTC.

The rearrangement uses TRBV5-1 and TRBJ1-5, with D unclear. Trimming took 0 bases from V and 5 from J, leaving 12 bases between them. Germline V lookup: CDR1 SGHRS, CDR2 YFSETQ. The CDR3 extends over 15 amino acids. CDR3 loop: CASSLEAGPHQPQHF. DNA for the CDR3: TGCGCCAGCAGCTTGGAGGCAGGCCCCCATCAGCCCCAGCATTTT.